A single sample is the source of the 2 T cell receptor beta chains below, sequenced in a study of human T cells and chemical hapten exposure. TCRdb ran MiXCR on the RACE reads and lists one entry per CDR3 protein. The sample lists 180,000 or so distinct CDR3 sequences; about 20% were seen once. The time point denotes: patch test 1, 2 weeks after DPC sensitization. Treatment denoted: therapeutic diphenylcyclopropenone sensitization with weekly scalp DPC. The sequencing used whole blood, collected in connection with sensitization to the hapten diphenylcyclopropenone (DPC). Receptor source: a woman between 50 and 59 years old with alopecia areata. Some clones in this sample may be carry-over from other donors' samples.

This clonotype was seen many times. The chain carries TRBV7-2 and TRBJ2-2; no clear D gene. Germline loops: CDR1 SGHTA, CDR2 FQGNSA. The CDR3 sequence is 13 residues long. V lost 4 bases to trimming and J lost 7 bases, with 10 bases between them. The CDR3 DNA sequence: TGTGCCAGCAGCTCTCGGCTTTACGGGGAGCTGTTTTTT. Translation: CASSSRLYGELFF.

This clonotype was detected a few times. The rearrangement links TRBV5-1 to TRBJ1-6, with a tentative D call TRBD1 (5 bases). This CDR3 spans 15 amino acids. The germline V gene has CDR1 SGHRS and CDR2 YFSETQ. The V gene lost 4 bases and the J gene lost 9 bases, with 17 bases spanning the gap. The CDR3 protein is CASSTGPPGGSPLHF. Written as DNA, the CDR3 is TGCGCCAGCAGCACGGGACCGCCGGGGGGTTCACCCCTCCACTTT.